This TCR beta chain was recovered during a study of vaccination and CD4 T cells after COVID-19. Study details: Those taking part got two shots of either the BNT162b2 or the mRNA-1273 vaccine. Control wells got either CEFX epitopes, HIV-1 Nef peptides, or no peptide at all.

Concerning this clonotype itself: What it binds is unknown.

Treatment in this sample: roughly ten-day PBMC culture with coronavirus spike peptide pools or control peptides (ViraFEST assay). With the Oncomine TCR Beta short-read assay, DNA from cultured CD4+ T cells was sequenced. Using its own MiXCR run on the PCR reads, TCRdb lists one record per CDR3 protein. The sample contains approximately 12,000 distinct CDR3 sequences, 55% to 80% of which appear only once. Per the germline V gene, CDR1 is SGHAT and CDR2 is FQNNGV. The CDR3 covers 17 residues. V was pared by 5 bases and J by 9 bases, with 14 bases of the junction left unmatched. This sequence was found in a human donor who had recovered from COVID-19. The rearrangement links TRBV11-2 to TRBJ2-1, with TRBD2 matching over 12 bases. The sequencing used CD4+ T cells from blood, cultured in vitro, collected before SARS-CoV-2 vaccination. CDR3 in DNA: TGTGCCAGCAGCGGAGGGTGGACTAGCGGGATGGACCCTGAGCAGTTCTTC. It yields the protein CASSGGWTSGMDPEQFF.